The 7 T cell receptor beta chains below all came from one sample that was sequenced in a study of blood T cell repertoires in COVID-19. Assay used: immunoSEQ multiplex PCR; TCRdb lists only in-frame clones, some missing. The table lists 110,000 or so clones, around four fifths of them singletons. Sequenced input: peripheral blood. These TCRs come from a middle-aged woman with acute or convalescent COVID-19.

This clone was observed a handful of times. The V gene is TRBV29-1, the J gene TRBJ2-2; TRBD1 matches at 8 bases. Germline values: CDR1 SQVTM, CDR2 ANQGSEA. There are 12 residues in the CDR3. V gave up 5 bases and J gave up 5 bases; unmatched junction bases: 1. The CDR3 loop reads CSVRQGTGELFF. CDR3 coding DNA: TGCAGCGTTCGACAGGGGACCGGGGAGCTGTTTTTT.

V and J are TRBV19 and TRBJ2-7, with a possible D match to TRBD2 (5 bases). Germline V gene lookup returns CDR1 LNHDA and CDR2 SQIVND (reference sequence). This CDR3 is built from 15 residues. V shed 5 bases and J shed 0 bases, with 14 bases lying between them. The CDR3 region is CASSAGLLPSYEQYF. CDR3 nucleotides: TGTGCCAGTAGTGCCGGACTCCTACCCTCCTACGAGCAGTACTTC.

V usage is TRBV29-1 and J usage is TRBJ1-2, with 7 nucleotides matching TRBD1. The CDR3 is 12 residues long. V shed 7 bases, J shed 8 bases, and the junction held 10 bases outside the gene matches. The germline CDR1 and CDR2 sequences are SQVTM and ANQGSEA. This chain's CDR3 is CSAAGTVEGYTF. The CDR3 nucleotides are TGCAGCGCCGCCGGGACAGTAGAAGGCTACACCTTC. Variable domain in full (rest from reference TRBV29-1 and TRBJ1-2): SAVISQKPSRDICQRGTSLTIQCQVDSQVTMMFWYRQQPGQSLTLIATANQGSEATYESGFVIDKFPISRPNLTFSTLTVSNMSPEDSSIYLCSAAGTVEGYTFGSGTRLTVV.

This sequence joins TRBV27 and TRBJ2-1; D remains ambiguous. The V end was cut by 3 bases, the J end by 8 bases, with 11 bases between. CDR3 size: 13 residues. The germline gives CDR1 MNHEY, CDR2 SMNVEV (reference sequence). The CDR3 loop reads CASSLTQVYEQFF. The CDR3 DNA reads as TGTGCCAGCAGTTTGACGCAGGTCTATGAGCAGTTCTTC.

The chain is built from TRBV3-1 (or the pseudogene TRBV3-2) and TRBJ2-3; D gene unclear. Germline V lookup: CDR1 LGHDT, CDR2 YNNKEL (reference sequence). The CDR3 covers 14 residues. Trimming left V 2 bases short and J 2 bases short, with 8 bases between. The CDR3 sequence is CASSQRRYTDTQYF. In DNA, the CDR3 is TGTGCCAGCAGCCAACGGCGGTACACAGATACGCAGTATTTT.

The chain has TRBV9 and TRBJ1-6; 10 bases map to TRBD1. V lost 2 bases and J lost 9; bases outside the gene matches: 5. This CDR3 contains 15 residues. In germline, CDR1 is SGDLS, CDR2 YYNGEE. CDR3 sequence: CASSVDRGRSSPLHF. Here the CDR3 DNA reads TGTGCCAGCAGCGTCGACAGGGGGCGAAGTTCACCCCTCCACTTT.

CDR3 sequence (DNA): TGTGCCAGCAGCTTGTCGAGTGGTACTGAAGCTTTCTTT. Its protein is CASSLSSGTEAFF. This chain connects TRBV7-9 to TRBJ1-1; D is unresolved. The CDR3 contains 13 residues. The V gene lost 3 bases and the J gene lost 5 bases, with 10 bases spanning the gap. Germline V gene lookup returns CDR1 SEHNR and CDR2 FQNEAQ (reference sequence).